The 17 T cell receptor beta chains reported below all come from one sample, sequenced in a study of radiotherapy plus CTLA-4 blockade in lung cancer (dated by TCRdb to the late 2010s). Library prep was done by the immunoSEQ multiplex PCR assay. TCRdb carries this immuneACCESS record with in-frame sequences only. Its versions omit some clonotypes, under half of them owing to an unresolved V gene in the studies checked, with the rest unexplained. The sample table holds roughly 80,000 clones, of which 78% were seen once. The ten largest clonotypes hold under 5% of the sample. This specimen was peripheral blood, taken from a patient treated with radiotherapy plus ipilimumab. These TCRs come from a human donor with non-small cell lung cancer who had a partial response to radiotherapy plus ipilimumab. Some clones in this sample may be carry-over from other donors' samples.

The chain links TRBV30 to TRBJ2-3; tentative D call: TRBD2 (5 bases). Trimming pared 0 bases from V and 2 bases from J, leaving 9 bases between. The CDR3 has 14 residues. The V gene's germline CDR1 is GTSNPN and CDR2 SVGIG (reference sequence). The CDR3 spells CAWSVGLTTDTQYF. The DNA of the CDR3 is TGTGCCTGGAGTGTAGGACTCACCACAGATACGCAGTATTTT.

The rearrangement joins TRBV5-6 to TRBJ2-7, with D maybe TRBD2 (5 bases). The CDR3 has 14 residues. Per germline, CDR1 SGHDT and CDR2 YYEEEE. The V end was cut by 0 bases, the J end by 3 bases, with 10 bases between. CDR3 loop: CASSLVAGSYEQYF. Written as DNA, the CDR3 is TGTGCCAGCAGCTTGGTTGCGGGTAGCTACGAGCAGTACTTC. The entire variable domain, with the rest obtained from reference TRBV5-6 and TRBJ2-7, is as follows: DAGVTQSPTHLIKTRGQQVTLRCSPKSGHDTVSWYQQALGQGPQFIFQYYEEEERQRGNFPDRFSGHQFPNYSSELNVNALLLGDSALYLCASSLVAGSYEQYFGPGTRLTVT.

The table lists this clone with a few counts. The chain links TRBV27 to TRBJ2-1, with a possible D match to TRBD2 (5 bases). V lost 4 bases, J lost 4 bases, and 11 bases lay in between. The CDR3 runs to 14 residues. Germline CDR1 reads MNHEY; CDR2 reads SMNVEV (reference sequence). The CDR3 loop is CASSYGGPYNEQFF. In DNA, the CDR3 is TGTGCCAGCAGTTACGGCGGGCCGTACAATGAGCAGTTCTTC.

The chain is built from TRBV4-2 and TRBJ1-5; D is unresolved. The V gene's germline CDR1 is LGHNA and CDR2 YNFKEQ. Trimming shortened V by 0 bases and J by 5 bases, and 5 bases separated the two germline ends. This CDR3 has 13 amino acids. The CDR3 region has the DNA TGTGCCAGCAGCCAAGAATATGATCAGCCCCAGCATTTT. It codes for CASSQEYDQPQHF.

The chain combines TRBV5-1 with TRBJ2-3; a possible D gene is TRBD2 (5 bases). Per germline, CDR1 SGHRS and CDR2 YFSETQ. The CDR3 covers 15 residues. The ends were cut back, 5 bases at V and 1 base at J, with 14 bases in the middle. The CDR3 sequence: CASSLFAGGTDTQYF. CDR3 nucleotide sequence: TGCGCCAGCAGTCTCTTCGCCGGGGGCACAGATACGCAGTATTTT.

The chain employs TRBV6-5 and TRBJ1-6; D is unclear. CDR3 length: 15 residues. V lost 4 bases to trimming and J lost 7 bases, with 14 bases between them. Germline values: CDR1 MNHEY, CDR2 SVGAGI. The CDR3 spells CASSSAAFFNSPLHF. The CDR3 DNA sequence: TGTGCCAGCAGTTCCGCGGCGTTTTTCAATTCACCCCTCCACTTT.

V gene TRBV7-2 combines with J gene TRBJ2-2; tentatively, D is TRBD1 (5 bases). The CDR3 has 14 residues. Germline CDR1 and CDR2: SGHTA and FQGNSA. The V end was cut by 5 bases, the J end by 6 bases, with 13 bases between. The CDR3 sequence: CASSRLQGSGELFF. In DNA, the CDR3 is TGTGCCAGCAGCCGACTTCAGGGATCCGGGGAGCTGTTTTTT.

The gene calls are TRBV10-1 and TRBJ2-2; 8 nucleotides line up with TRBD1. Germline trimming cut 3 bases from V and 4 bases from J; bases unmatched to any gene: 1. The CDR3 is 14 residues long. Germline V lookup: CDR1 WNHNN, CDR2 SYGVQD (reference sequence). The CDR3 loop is CASSDRGPTGELFF. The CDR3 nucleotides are TGCGCCAGCAGTGACAGGGGGCCCACCGGGGAGCTGTTTTTT.

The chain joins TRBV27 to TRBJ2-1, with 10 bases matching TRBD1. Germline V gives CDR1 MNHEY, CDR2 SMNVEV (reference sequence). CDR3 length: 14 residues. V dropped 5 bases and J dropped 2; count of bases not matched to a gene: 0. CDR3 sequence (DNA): TGTGCCAGCAGTGGGACAGGGGCCTACAATGAGCAGTTCTTC. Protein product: CASSGTGAYNEQFF.

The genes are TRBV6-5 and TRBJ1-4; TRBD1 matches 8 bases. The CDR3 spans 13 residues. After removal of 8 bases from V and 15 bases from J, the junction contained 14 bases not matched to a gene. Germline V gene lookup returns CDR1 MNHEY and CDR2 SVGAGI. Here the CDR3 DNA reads TGTGCCAGCGCTGAACAGGGGGGTATTCTTTTGTTTTTT. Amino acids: CASAEQGGILLFF.

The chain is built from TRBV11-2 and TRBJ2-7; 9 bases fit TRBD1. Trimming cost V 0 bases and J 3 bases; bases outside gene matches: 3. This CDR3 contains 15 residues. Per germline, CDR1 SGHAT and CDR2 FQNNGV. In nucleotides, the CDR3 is TGTGCCAGCAGCTTAGAAGCGGGACAGGGCTACGAGCAGTACTTC. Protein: CASSLEAGQGYEQYF.

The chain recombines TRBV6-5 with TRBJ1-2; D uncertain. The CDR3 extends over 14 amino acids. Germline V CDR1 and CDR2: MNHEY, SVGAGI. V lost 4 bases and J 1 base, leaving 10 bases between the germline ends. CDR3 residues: CASSSGNRNYGYTF. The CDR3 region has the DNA TGTGCCAGCAGTTCCGGGAACCGTAACTATGGCTACACCTTC.

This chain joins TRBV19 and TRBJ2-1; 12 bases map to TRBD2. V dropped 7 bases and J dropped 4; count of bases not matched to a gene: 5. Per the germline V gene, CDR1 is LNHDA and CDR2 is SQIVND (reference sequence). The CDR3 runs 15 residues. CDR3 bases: TGTGCCAGTAAACTAGCGGGGGGCGTGTACAATGAGCAGTTCTTC. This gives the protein CASKLAGGVYNEQFF.

CDR3 region: CASSRLPSSAYNEQFF. CDR3 sequence (DNA): TGTGCCAGCAGCAGACTCCCTTCCTCGGCCTACAATGAGCAGTTCTTC. This chain uses TRBV7-3 with TRBJ2-1; no clear D gene. The CDR3 runs 16 residues. The germline gives CDR1 SGHTA, CDR2 FQGTGA. The V gene lost 5 bases and the J gene lost 2 bases, with 16 bases spanning the gap.

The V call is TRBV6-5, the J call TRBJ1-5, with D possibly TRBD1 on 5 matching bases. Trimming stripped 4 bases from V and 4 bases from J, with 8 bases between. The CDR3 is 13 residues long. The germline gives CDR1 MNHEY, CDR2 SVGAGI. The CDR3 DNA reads TGTGCCAGCAGTTTACAGGCTAATCAGCCCCAGCATTTT. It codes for CASSLQANQPQHF.

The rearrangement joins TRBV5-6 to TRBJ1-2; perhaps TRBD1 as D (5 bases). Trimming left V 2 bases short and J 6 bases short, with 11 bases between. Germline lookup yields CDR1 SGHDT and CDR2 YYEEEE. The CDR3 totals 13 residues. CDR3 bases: TGTGCCAGCAGCTTCGGGGGGACGGATGGCTACACCTTC. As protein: CASSFGGTDGYTF.

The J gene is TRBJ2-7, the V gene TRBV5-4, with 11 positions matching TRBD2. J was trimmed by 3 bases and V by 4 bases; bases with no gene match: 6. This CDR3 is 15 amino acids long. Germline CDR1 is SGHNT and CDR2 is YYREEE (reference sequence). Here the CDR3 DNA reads TGTGCCAGCAGCAAGGGACTAGCGGCCCACTACGAGCAGTACTTC. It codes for CASSKGLAAHYEQYF.